A selection of T cell receptor beta chains follows, all from one sample in a study of T cells in Graves' hyperthyroidism and ophthalmopathy. MiXCR, run by TCRdb on the multiplex PCR reads, gives a single entry per CDR3 protein. The sample consists of around 600,000 distinct CDR3 sequences, about a sixth of them appearing once. The specimen was blood. The receptor set was obtained from a woman in her thirties or forties with Graves' ophthalmopathy. CDR3s include the opening cysteine and the closing phenylalanine or tryptophan. Fields, in order: clone size, D gene, J gene, V gene, CDR3 DNA, CDR3 protein. The D gene is left open where the match is weak. Size is omitted from some rows. Given values are once, few, many or a class for expanded clones.

>many|.|TRBJ2-5|TRBV28
TGTGCCAGCAGTTTACTCTTCGCGGGGGCGCGGGAGACCCAGTACTTC
CASSLLFAGARETQYF
>few|.|TRBJ1-5|TRBV6-1
TGTGCCAGCAGTCGGGAGGGGGGGATCGGGCAGCCCCAGCATTTT
CASSREGGIGQPQHF
>.|.|TRBJ2-1|TRBV28
TGTGCCACCCTCGGGGGAGTTGGTAATGAGCAGTTCTTC
CATLGGVGNEQFF
>many|TRBD1|TRBJ1-2|TRBV28
TGTGCCAGCAGTTCGGGGACAGGGAATAACTATGGCTACACCTTC
CASSSGTGNNYGYTF
>.|.|TRBJ2-7|TRBV28
TGTGCCAGCAGGCGGGCTAGCGGAGGGGGCTCCTACGAGCAGTACTTC
CASRRASGGGSYEQYF
>many|TRBD2|TRBJ2-1|TRBV12-3/TRBV12-4
TGTGCCAGCAGTCCCCGAGGAGGATTAGCGGGCCAGTACAATGAGCAGTTCTTC
CASSPRGGLAGQYNEQFF
>few|.|TRBJ2-1|TRBV7-9
TGTGCCAGCAGCTTAGGCTCCAACTTCAGGGTCTCCTACAATGAGCAGTTCTTC
CASSLGSNFRVSYNEQFF
>many|.|TRBJ2-3|TRBV3-1
TGTGCCAGCAGCCAGACTAGCACAGATACGCAGTATTTT
CASSQTSTDTQYF
>few|TRBD1|TRBJ2-2|TRBV12-3/TRBV12-4
TGTGCCAGCAGTCTACAGGGGAGAGGGGCCGGGGAGCTGTTTTTT
CASSLQGRGAGELFF
>many|TRBD1|TRBJ1-2|TRBV28
TGTGCCAGCTATGGGACAGGAGGCTATGGCTACACCTTC
CASYGTGGYGYTF
>once|.|TRBJ1-5|TRBV6-2/TRBV6-3
TGTGCCAGCAGTTACGTGGGGGGGAGCAATCAGCCCCAGCATTTT
CASSYVGGSNQPQHF
>.|.|TRBJ2-1|TRBV27
TGTGCCAGCAGCCTACGACAGCCAAGACACTACAATGAGCAGTTCTTC
CASSLRQPRHYNEQFF
>many|.|TRBJ1-1|TRBV6-2/TRBV6-3
TGTGCCAGCAGTTACTGGGCAGGCAAAAGAGGCACTGAAGCTTTCTTT
CASSYWAGKRGTEAFF
>few|TRBD1|TRBJ1-6|TRBV20-1
TGCAGTGCTAGACCCAGGGGGCTTAATTCACCCCTCCACTTT
CSARPRGLNSPLHF
>few|.|TRBJ1-6|TRBV6-1
TGTGCCAGCAGACGAACGGGGCAAAATTCACCCCTCCACTTT
CASRRTGQNSPLHF
>many|.|TRBJ2-3|TRBV2
TGTGCCAGCAGATTGACAGATACGCAGTATTTT
CASRLTDTQYF
>many|.|TRBJ1-5|TRBV6-1
TGTGCCAGCCACGCAGGGACCAATCAGCCCCAGCATTTT
CASHAGTNQPQHF
>many|.|TRBJ2-3|TRBV6-1
TGTGCCAGCAGTTCCCATAACGAAGATACGCAGTATTTT
CASSSHNEDTQYF
>.|.|TRBJ1-3|TRBV6-1
TGTGCCAGCAGTGAAGCGTTGGAGGGAAACACCATATATTTT
CASSEALEGNTIYF
>many|TRBD2|TRBJ2-1|TRBV2
TGTGCCAGCAGTTATCTAGCGGGAGGTGTGAATGAGCAGTTCTTC
CASSYLAGGVNEQFF
>few|TRBD1|TRBJ2-1|TRBV27
TGTGCCAGCAGTCTCGGACAGGGGCCAGTCACGGCGCAGTTCTTC
CASSLGQGPVTAQFF
>.|TRBD1|TRBJ1-4|TRBV25-1
TGTGCCAGCAGACAGGGGCAGGGTAATGAAAAACTGTTTTTT
CASRQGQGNEKLFF
>few|.|TRBJ1-1|TRBV12-5
TGTGCTAGTGGTGGGGGGTTCACTGAAGCTTTCTTT
CASGGGFTEAFF
>many|.|TRBJ1-2|TRBV2
TGTGCCAGCCGACCCGACAAATGGGGGGATGGCTACACCTTC
CASRPDKWGDGYTF
>.|TRBD2|TRBJ2-1|TRBV29-1
TGCAGCGCTTTGCCGGGGGGCTACAATGAGCAGTTCTTC
CSALPGGYNEQFF
>many|.|TRBJ1-1|TRBV28
TGTGCCGGAAAGTGGTCGGAGGGCACTGAAGCTTTCTTT
CAGKWSEGTEAFF
>few|.|TRBJ2-1|TRBV2
TGTGCCAGCACTGAGAGGTTCTCCTACAATGAGCAGTTCTTC
CASTERFSYNEQFF
>.|.|TRBJ2-7|TRBV7-8
TGTGCCAGCAGCTTTTCGGGGCCTAGGGACGAGCAGTACTTC
CASSFSGPRDEQYF
>.|TRBD2|TRBJ2-1|TRBV7-2
TGTGCCAGCAGCGAGAAGGGGGCGGGAGGGTACAATGAGCAGTTCTTC
CASSEKGAGGYNEQFF
>many|.|TRBJ1-6|TRBV7-2
TGTGCCAGCAGCTTAGGAGGGGTTAATTCACCCCTCCACTTT
CASSLGGVNSPLHF
>many|.|TRBJ2-5|TRBV6-6
TGTGCCAGCAGTTACGGGGGCGGACAGTACTTC
CASSYGGGQYF
>.|.|TRBJ2-1|TRBV27
TGTGCCAGCGGTCTTTCCCGCAACAATGAGCAGTTCTTC
CASGLSRNNEQFF
>few|.|TRBJ2-1|TRBV4-1
TGCGCCAGCAGCCAATTTCAGAATTCCTACAATGAGCAGTTCTTC
CASSQFQNSYNEQFF
>few|.|TRBJ2-5|TRBV19
TGTGCCAGTAGTATAGATCTGGGTCGAGGTGAGACCCAGTACTTC
CASSIDLGRGETQYF
>few|.|TRBJ1-1|TRBV5-5
TGTGCCAGCAGCTTGTATCAGCGCAGATCCGCCGTGGAAGCTTTCTTT
CASSLYQRRSAVEAFF
>few|TRBD1|TRBJ2-7|TRBV20-1
TGCAGTGCTACCCCCGATGACAGGGACGAGCAGTACTTC
CSATPDDRDEQYF
>many|.|TRBJ2-7|TRBV28
TGTGCCAGCAGCCTTTACGGCTACGAGCAGTACTTC
CASSLYGYEQYF
>many|.|TRBJ2-1|TRBV3-1
TGTGCCAGCAGTCTCAGACTTAGCTCCTACAATGAGCAGTTCTTC
CASSLRLSSYNEQFF
>many|.|TRBJ1-5|TRBV30
TGTGCCTGGAGTGACGGGGGGGGTGGTCGTCAGCCCCAGCATTTT
CAWSDGGGGRQPQHF
>.|TRBD1|TRBJ2-3|TRBV11-2
TGCGCCAGCAGCTTGGGACAGGGGCCAGCAGATACGCAGTATTTT
CASSLGQGPADTQYF
>few|.|TRBJ1-1|TRBV10-1
TGCGCCAGCAGTGCCTTGAGGGGGGGCTCTGAAGCTTTCTTT
CASSALRGGSEAFF
>many|.|TRBJ2-1|TRBV6-1
TGTGCCAGCAGTGGAGGACGGCAACGTTTCTACAATGAGCAGTTCTTC
CASSGGRQRFYNEQFF
>many|.|TRBJ2-3|TRBV12-3/TRBV12-4
TGTGCCAGCCGGATCGCCGGGACAAGCACAGATACGCAGTATTTT
CASRIAGTSTDTQYF